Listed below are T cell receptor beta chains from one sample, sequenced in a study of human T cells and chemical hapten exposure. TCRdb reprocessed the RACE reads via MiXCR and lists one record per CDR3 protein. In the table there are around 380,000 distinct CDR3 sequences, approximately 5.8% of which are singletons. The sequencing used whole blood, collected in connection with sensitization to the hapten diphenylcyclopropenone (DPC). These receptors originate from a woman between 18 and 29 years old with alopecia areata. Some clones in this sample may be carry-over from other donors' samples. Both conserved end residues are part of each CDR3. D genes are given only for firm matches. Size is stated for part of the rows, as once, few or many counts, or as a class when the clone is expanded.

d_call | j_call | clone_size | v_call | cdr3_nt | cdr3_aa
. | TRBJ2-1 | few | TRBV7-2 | TGTGCCAGCAGCAAGTCGGGACGGCTTACCTACAATGAGCAGTTCTTC | CASSKSGRLTYNEQFF
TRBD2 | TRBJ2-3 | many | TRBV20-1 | TGCAGTGCTAGTAGTTGGGGGACTAGCGTGGGCGCAGATACGCAGTATTTT | CSASSWGTSVGADTQYF
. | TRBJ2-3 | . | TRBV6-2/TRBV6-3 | TGTGCCAGCAGTTACGGGGGACGGTCGAGTTTGGAAGATACGCAGTATTTT | CASSYGGRSSLEDTQYF
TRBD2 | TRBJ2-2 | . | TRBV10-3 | TGTGCCATCAGTGAGGGCGAGACTAGCGGGCGATTCACCGGGGAGCTGTTTTTT | CAISEGETSGRFTGELFF
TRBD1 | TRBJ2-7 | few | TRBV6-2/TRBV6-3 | TGTGCCAGCATCGATAACAGGGGTTACGAGCAGTACTTC | CASIDNRGYEQYF
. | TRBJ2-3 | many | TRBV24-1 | TGTGCCACCAGTGATCTCCGGTCACTTCTTCCAGATACGCAGTATTTT | CATSDLRSLLPDTQYF
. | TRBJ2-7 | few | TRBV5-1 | TGCGCCAGCAGCCCCACCCGCACAGTTGATCGGGACGAGCAGTACTTC | CASSPTRTVDRDEQYF
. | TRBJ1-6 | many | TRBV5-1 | TGCGCCAGCGGGACCGATTGGGGTAATAATTCACCCCTCCACTTT | CASGTDWGNNSPLHF
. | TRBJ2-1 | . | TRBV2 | TGTGCCAGCAGACCACCGCGGGGTTTCTACAATGAGCAGTTCTTC | CASRPPRGFYNEQFF
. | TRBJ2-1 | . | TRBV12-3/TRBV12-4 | TGTGCCAGCACCCCGGGACGAAACTACAATGAGCAGTTCTTC | CASTPGRNYNEQFF
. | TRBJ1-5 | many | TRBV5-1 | TGCGCCAGCAGCGGGGACGGGGATAGCAATCAGCCCCAGCATTTT | CASSGDGDSNQPQHF
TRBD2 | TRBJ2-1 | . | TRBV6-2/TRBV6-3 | TGTGCCAGCAGCTCACTAGCGGGGGGTCTCAATGAGCAGTTCTTC | CASSSLAGGLNEQFF
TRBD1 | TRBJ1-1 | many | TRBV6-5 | TGTGCCAGCTTGAACAGGGGGCTTAGTGAAGCTTTCTTT | CASLNRGLSEAFF
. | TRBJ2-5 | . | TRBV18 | TGTGCCAGCTCACCACCGATGCAAGAGACCCAGTACTTC | CASSPPMQETQYF
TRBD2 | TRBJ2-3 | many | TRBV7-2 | TGTGCCAGCAGCCAAGGGACTAGCGGGGGGGCAATAGATACGCAGTATTTT | CASSQGTSGGAIDTQYF
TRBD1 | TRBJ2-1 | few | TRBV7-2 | TGTGCCAGCAGCTTAGACACAGGGGCGGGCAATGAGCAGTTCTTC | CASSLDTGAGNEQFF
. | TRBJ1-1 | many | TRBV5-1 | TGCGCCAGCAGCTTATACGGAGGGGTGGTCACTGAAGCTTTCTTT | CASSLYGGVVTEAFF
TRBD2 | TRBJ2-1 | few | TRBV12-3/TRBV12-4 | TGTGCCAGCAGGACTTCTAGCGGGGGGGCCTTGGAGCAGTTCTTC | CASRTSSGGALEQFF
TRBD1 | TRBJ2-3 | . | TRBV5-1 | TGCGCCAGCGCGCGGGACAGGGGGGAGGCAGATACGCAGTATTTT | CASARDRGEADTQYF
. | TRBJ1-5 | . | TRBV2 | TGTGCCAGCGCTATAGGAAAGAGTCAGCCCCAGCATTTT | CASAIGKSQPQHF
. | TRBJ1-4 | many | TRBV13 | TGTGCCAGCAGCTTAAGGCCGAATGAAAAACTGTTTTTT | CASSLRPNEKLFF
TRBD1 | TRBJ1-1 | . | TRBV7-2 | TGTGCCAGCAGCCCCCGGGACAGGGGGTTGGCTGAAGCTTTCTTT | CASSPRDRGLAEAFF
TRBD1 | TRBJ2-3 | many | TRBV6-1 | TGTGCCAGCAGTCAGGGGGTCCTCACAGATACGCAGTATTTT | CASSQGVLTDTQYF